Listed below are T cell receptor beta chains from one sample, sequenced in a study of PD-L1 blockade in urothelial cancer. Libraries were prepared by immunoSEQ multiplex PCR; TCRdb keeps only in-frame clonotypes and omits some of them. The table lists tens of thousands of clones, roughly 75% of them singletons. The specimen was PBMCs, collected around atezolizumab (anti-PD-L1) treatment. These receptors were taken from an older man with urothelial cancer. The CDR3 runs from the conserved cysteine through the conserved F or W. Each record gives: V gene, clone size, J gene, D gene, CDR3 DNA, CDR3 protein. D genes are given only for firm matches. A row's size may be missing; if present it is once, few, many or a size class.

V: TRBV28; size: -; J: TRBJ1-3; D: TRBD1; DNA: TGTGCCAGCAGCCGGACAGGAGGTCGGTTCAACACCATATATTTT; CDR3: CASSRTGGRFNTIYF
V: TRBV15; size: -; J: TRBJ2-4; D: TRBD2; DNA: TGTGCCACCAGCACCTATAGCGGGGGACTAGCCAAAAACATTCAGTACTTC; CDR3: CATSTYSGGLAKNIQYF
V: TRBV5-1; size: -; J: TRBJ2-1; D: TRBD2; DNA: TGCGCCAGCAGATATGGGACGACTAGCGGGAGAGGGGATGAGCAGTTCTTC; CDR3: CASRYGTTSGRGDEQFF
V: TRBV9; size: -; J: TRBJ1-1; D: -; DNA: TGTGCCAGCAGCCCCTCTCCTCGGGGTTTCACTGAAGCTTTCTTT; CDR3: CASSPSPRGFTEAFF
V: TRBV10-2; size: few; J: TRBJ1-3; D: TRBD1; DNA: TGCGCCAGCAGTGGGACGACAGGGTTCGGAGGAAACACCATATATTTT; CDR3: CASSGTTGFGGNTIYF
V: TRBV28; size: -; J: TRBJ1-4; D: -; DNA: TGTGCCAGCAGTCCCGGGGGGGGGCGTACTAATGAAAAACTGTTTTTT; CDR3: CASSPGGGRTNEKLFF
V: TRBV11-3; size: -; J: TRBJ2-3; D: TRBD2; DNA: TGTGCCAGCAGCCGCTCGGGAGGGCCCTGGGGCACAGATACGCAGTATTTT; CDR3: CASSRSGGPWGTDTQYF
V: TRBV9; size: -; J: TRBJ2-3; D: -; DNA: TGTGCCAGCAGCGCCGGGGTAGGGCAAGGTTTGAATACGCAGTATTTT; CDR3: CASSAGVGQGLNTQYF
V: TRBV7-2; size: -; J: TRBJ2-5; D: -; DNA: TGTGCCAGCAGCTTAGGGGCGGGTTCACAAGAGACCCAGTACTTC; CDR3: CASSLGAGSQETQYF
V: TRBV30; size: -; J: TRBJ2-3; D: TRBD2; DNA: TGTGCCTGGAGAGTGCGGGGGGCCCCAGATACGCAGTATTTT; CDR3: CAWRVRGAPDTQYF